The source of this T cell receptor (beta chain) is a study of CD8 T cells in ankylosing spondylitis. This clonotype was picked up a small number of times. The antigen remains undetermined. With 3 bases clipped from V and 5 bases from J, the junction kept 4 bases outside the gene matches. This CDR3 is built from 14 residues. CDR1 is KGHSH, CDR2 LQKENI, per germline. Study findings and constraints: Disease-linked clones reportedly concentrated significantly in matched ankylosing spondylitis synovial fluid. Disease-linked clones proved CD8+ and comparatively uncommon in peripheral blood. What appeared characteristic of ankylosing spondylitis blood was a TCR beta motif of under 10 highly homologous variants. Certain motif variants had earlier been reported in reactive arthritis synovial fluid and blood.

Libraries for TCR beta were made by quantitative 5'-RACE with molecular barcodes. A single record per CDR3 protein comes from TCRdb applying MiXCR to the 5' RACE reads. The data contain under 850,000 distinct CDR3 sequences, around a fifth of them singletons. The TCR was taken from a male donor with ankylosing spondylitis. The sequencing input was blood, either unsorted or a sorted T cell fraction (not recorded which). The chain uses TRBV18 and TRBJ1-5, with 7 bases that match TRBD1. The CDR3 loop reads CASSPQGDHQPQHF. In DNA form, the CDR3 reads TGTGCCAGCTCACCGCAGGGGGATCATCAGCCCCAGCATTTT.